Here is one T cell receptor beta chain with its context. No antigen is known for it. No much larger clone exists at a distance of one base, and base qualities are not known. A patient counted as having stable Graves' hyperthyroidism if no progression to ophthalmopathy occurred over 18 months of follow-up. Hyperthyroidism patients were aged 18 to 65 years and newly diagnosed, with disease duration of less than 2 months. Patients with uncontrolled infections, other autoimmune diseases, pregnancy or lactation were excluded. Clinical symptoms, serum thyroxine and TRAb, thyroid ultrasound, and orbital computed tomography formed the basis for the diagnoses. Ficoll-Paque density gradient centrifugation was used to isolate PBMCs from around 10 ml of fresh peripheral blood. Total RNA was extracted with Trizol reagent, and quality was checked on an Agilent 2100 Bioanalyzer. The source of the sample is a study of T cells in Graves' hyperthyroidism and ophthalmopathy (dated by TCRdb to the late 2010s). About the study as a whole: Peripheral blood was collected at initial diagnosis, before any treatment. TCR V-J signatures able to tell the groups apart were searched for in a discovery cohort of some 97 patients, of whom fewer than 45 had Graves' ophthalmopathy and more than 55 had stable Graves' hyperthyroidism. Whether ophthalmopathy could be predicted prospectively was tested in an independent validation cohort made up of under 20 hyperthyroidism patients plus 17 patients who later progressed to ophthalmopathy. The 90 or so discovery patients were randomly split 7:3 into training and test sets. In several Graves' hyperthyroidism patients, the study also compared T-cell repertoires from thyroid tissue with T-cell repertoires from blood. Following sampling, methimazole starting at 30 mg daily was given to hyperthyroidism patients, and high-dose intravenous methylprednisolone was given to ophthalmopathy patients. The paper reports TCR Vbeta CDR3 sequencing of some 140 peripheral blood samples: 40 to 45 ophthalmopathy, approximately 74 hyperthyroidism and 17 progressor patients.

Here V drops 3 bases and J drops 4 bases, and the junction holds 1 base not matched to any gene. The germline V gene specifies SGHNT as CDR1 and YENEEA as CDR2. Inclusive of the bounding cysteine and phenylalanine, the CDR3 is 14 residues long. Only the CDR3 portion is preserved as DNA: 42 bases, with reading frame beginning at the first base. The TCR beta CDR3 regions were amplified from RNA transcripts. A first-round RT-PCR of the TCR CDR3 used the HTBI primer set with the Qiagen OneStep RT-PCR kit. The libraries were constructed in a second round of multiplex PCR and then size-selected and purified. The libraries were sequenced on an Illumina HiSeq2000 using paired-end 100 bp reads. Per the original workflow: SOAPnuke was used to process the raw data, with reads discarded if the reads contained adapters or uncalled bases, had a mean Phred below 15, or lacked an exact constant-primer or identifier match. COPE v1.2.5 was used to merge the high-quality paired reads, and each unique nucleotide sequence was defined as a clonotype. MiTCR v1.1 was used to align clonotypes to the IMGT TRBV, TRBD and TRBJ reference segments. The analysis was restricted to V-J combinations with a frequency above 0.0001, which together covered about 99% of the repertoires. The TCS score was defined as the ratio of F50 (clonal expansion) to E x V (chaos), calculated using BLOSUM62-based TCRdist between CDR3 peptides within each V-J. Welch's t-statistics and random forest reduced several hundred V-J features to 13, which were used in a naive Bayes classifier (R e1071). The public reads were reanalyzed by TCRdb: fastp trimming at Q25, MiXCR alignment, in-frame beta chains only. Merged by CDR3 protein, the rows form single entries marked with the most common genes and DNA. Here the V and J calls rest on TCRdb's processing, not on the authors' analysis. This sample comprises some 620,000 distinct CDR3 sequences, 16% of them detected only once. Approximately 3.8% of the sample lies in the top ten.

Overall study results and their limits: Most expanded thyroid clonotypes (frequency above 0.001) were also found in blood, which suggests that blood repertoires may mirror thyroid immune responses. No statistical method was used to fix the sample size in advance, and group allocation was not hidden from the investigators. In validation, the model predicted progression to ophthalmopathy with approximately 69% sensitivity and approximately 78% specificity, a median of roughly seven months before onset. Ophthalmopathy was separated from stable hyperthyroidism by a 13 V-J signature model, with over 85% sensitivity and approximately 84% specificity obtained in cross-validation and 80%/75% obtained in testing.

Here the chain combines TRBV11-3 and TRBJ2-2, with TRBD1 identical over 8 junction bases. Sequenced: blood. This TCR derives from a woman aged 25 to 39 with Graves' hyperthyroidism. The CDR3 region: CASSLTGATGELFF. The bases are TGTGCCAGCAGCTTGACAGGGGCCACCGGGGAGCTGTTTTTT.